This T cell receptor (beta chain) was documented in a study of neurological immune-mediated disorders. Study details: In a group of around 35 multiple sclerosis patients, approximately 30 had the relapsing-remitting type and 3 had the secondary progressive type. Study outcomes and limitations: No CDR3 amino acid sequences were shared by expanded clones across subjects, suggesting private repertoires in all groups.

This clonotype was counted ten times or more. No antigen is known for it. The V end was cut by 1 base, the J end by 1 base, with 8 bases between. CDR1 and CDR2 from the germline V gene are SEHNR and FQNEAQ (reference sequence). CDR3 size: 14 residues. Time point defined: longitudinal time-point 3. The cDNA was produced through 5'RACE with 10-nucleotide random UMIs. TCRdb independently ran MiXCR on the 5' RACE reads; one entry per CDR3 protein. The sample includes about 80,000 distinct CDR3 sequences, under 4.5% of them seen just once. The clonotype comes from a woman aged 60-75 years with multiple sclerosis. Sequencing used PBMCs. This rearrangement joins TRBV7-9 to TRBJ2-7; maybe TRBD2 (5 bases). The CDR3 DNA follows: TGTGCCAGCAGCTTAGAGACTACTTCCTACGAGCAGTACTTC. Translation: CASSLETTSYEQYF. Looking up the rest from reference TRBV7-9 and TRBJ2-7 gives the full variable domain: DTGVSQNPRHKITKRGQNVTFRCDPISEHNRLYWYRQTLGQGPEFLTYFQNEAQLEKSRLLSDRFSAERPKGSFSTLEIQRTEQGDSAMYLCASSLETTSYEQYFGPGTRLTVT.